The entry that follows covers one TCR beta chain sequence. The read halts 3 residues ahead of the CDR3 end, with the missing end drawn from the germline J gene. The CDR3 has 15 amino acids. Trimming removed 2 bases at V and 8 bases at J, with 13 bases between. CDR1 and CDR2 from the germline V gene are SEHNR and FQNEAQ (reference sequence). Produced via immunoSEQ multiplex PCR; TCRdb's table is partial and in-frame only. This sample's table has tens of thousands of clones. The record originates from a study of T cells in women clearing cervical HPV infection. Sequencing input: blood buffy coat. The sequence was collected from a woman aged 18 to 75 with a cervical HPV16 infection that either progressed to CIN3+ or cleared (not recorded which). The V call is TRBV7-9, the J call TRBJ1-6; perhaps TRBD1 as D (6 bases). The sequenced CDR3 bases are TGTGCCAGCAGCTTACCAGGGGCTGGTGATTCACCC. This encodes CASSLPGAGDSP. Given in full, the CDR3 is CASSLPGAGDSPLHF.